This T cell receptor beta chain emerged from a study of cytomegalovirus exposure and HLA in healthy donors. Though nominally healthy at sampling, donors likely had unrecorded immune exposures. General study points: Another analysis was done later, and it associated roughly 15,000 TCR beta sequences with HLA alleles at 0.05 false discovery rate. Versus the roughly 700-donor mean, an Asian-associated ancestry cluster reportedly showed fewer N-insertions in a later analysis. V- and J-gene trimming in TCR beta was tied to a missense DCLRE1C variant by an analysis performed later.

The PCR had 60 Vbeta and 13 Jbeta primers. The protocol was immunoSEQ multiplex PCR, while the TCRdb copy is restricted to in-frame clones and leaves out a portion. The table records about 200,000 clones, approximately 78% of them present only once. Germline loops: CDR1 SGHTS, CDR2 YDEGEE. This CDR3 has 17 residues. Germline trimming cut 0 bases from V and 8 bases from J; bases unmatched to any gene: 10. The table lists this clone with a count of one. What it binds is not known. Sequenced input: PBMCs. V is TRBV5-8 and J is TRBJ1-4, with 10 bases matching TRBD1. The clonotype originates from a woman aged 50 to 65 in good health and CMV-seropositive. The CDR3 loop reads CASSLGRETGGREKLFF. The CDR3, as DNA: TGTGCCAGCAGCTTGGGTCGCGAGACAGGGGGCCGAGAAAAACTGTTTTTT. Filled out from reference TRBV5-8 and TRBJ1-4, the complete variable domain reads EAGVTQSPTHLIKTRGQQATLRCSPISGHTSVYWYQQALGLGLQFLLWYDEGEERNRGNFPPRFSGRQFPNYSSELNVNALELEDSALYLCASSLGRETGGREKLFFGSGTQLSVL.